The source of this TCR beta chain is a study of CD8 T cells in Susac syndrome. Study background: Treatment at blood withdrawal was none, corticosteroids, or intravenous immunoglobulin alone in Susac syndrome patients.

Negative isolation yielded CD4+ and CD8+ T cells, and FACS enriched TEMRA cells. An input of roughly 0.45 to 1 ug of RNA was subjected to reverse transcription using random hexamers. MiXCR, applied by TCRdb to the immunoSEQ multiplex PCR reads, yields one record per CDR3 protein. The table has roughly 160,000 distinct CDR3 sequences, about 96% seen once. This CDR3 region has 14 residues. The V gene end was trimmed by 6 bases and the J gene end by 9 bases; junction bases not matched to a gene: 11. The TCR was taken from a human donor with Susac syndrome. Sequences were obtained from CD4+ T cells from PBMCs. The chain is built from TRBV12-3 or TRBV12-4 and TRBJ2-1, with TRBD1 matching 7 bases. In DNA form, the CDR3 reads TGTGCCAGCAGACTAACTACGGGACAGTCTGAGCAGTTCTTC. It is translated as CASRLTTGQSEQFF.